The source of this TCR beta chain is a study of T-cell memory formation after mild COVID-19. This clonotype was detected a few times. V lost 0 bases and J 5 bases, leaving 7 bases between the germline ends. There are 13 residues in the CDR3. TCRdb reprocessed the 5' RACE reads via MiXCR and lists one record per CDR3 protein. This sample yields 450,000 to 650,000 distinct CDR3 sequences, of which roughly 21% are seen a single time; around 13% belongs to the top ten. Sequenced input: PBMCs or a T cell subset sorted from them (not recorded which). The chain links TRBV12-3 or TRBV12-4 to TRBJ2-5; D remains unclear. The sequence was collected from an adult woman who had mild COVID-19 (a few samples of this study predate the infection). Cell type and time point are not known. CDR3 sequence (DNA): TGTGCCAGCAGTTTAGCGGTGATGGAGACCCAGTACTTC. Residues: CASSLAVMETQYF.